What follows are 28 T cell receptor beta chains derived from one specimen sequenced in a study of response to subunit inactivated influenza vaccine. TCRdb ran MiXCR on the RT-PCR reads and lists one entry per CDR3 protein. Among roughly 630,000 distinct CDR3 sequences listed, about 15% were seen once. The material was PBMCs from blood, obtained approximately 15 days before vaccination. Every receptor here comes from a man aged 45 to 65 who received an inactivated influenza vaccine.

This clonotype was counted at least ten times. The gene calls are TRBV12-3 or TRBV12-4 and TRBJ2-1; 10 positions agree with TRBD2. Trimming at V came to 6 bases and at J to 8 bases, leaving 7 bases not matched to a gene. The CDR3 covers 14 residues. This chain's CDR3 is CASRPPGLAYEQFF. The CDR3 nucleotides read TGTGCCAGCAGGCCCCCGGGACTAGCGTATGAGCAGTTCTTC.

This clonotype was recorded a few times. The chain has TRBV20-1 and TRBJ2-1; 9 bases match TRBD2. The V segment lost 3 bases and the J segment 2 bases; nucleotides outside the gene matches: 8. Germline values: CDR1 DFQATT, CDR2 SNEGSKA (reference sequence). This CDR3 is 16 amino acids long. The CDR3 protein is CSARAPIAGAYNEQFF. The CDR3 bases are TGCAGTGCTAGGGCCCCAATAGCGGGGGCCTACAATGAGCAGTTCTTC.

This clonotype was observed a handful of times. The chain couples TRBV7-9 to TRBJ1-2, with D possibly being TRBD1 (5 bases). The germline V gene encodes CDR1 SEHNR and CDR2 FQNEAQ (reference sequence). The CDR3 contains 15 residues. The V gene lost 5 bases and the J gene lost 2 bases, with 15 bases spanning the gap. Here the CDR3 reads CASSAQPGLNYGYTF. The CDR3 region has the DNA TGTGCCAGCAGCGCCCAACCGGGGCTAAACTATGGCTACACCTTC.

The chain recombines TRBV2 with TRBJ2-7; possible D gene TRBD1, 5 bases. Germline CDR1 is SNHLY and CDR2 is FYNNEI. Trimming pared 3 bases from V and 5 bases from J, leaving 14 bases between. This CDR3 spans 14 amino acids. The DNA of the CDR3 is TGTGCCAGCAGTGATGGCAGGGCGGATCACGAGCAGTACTTC. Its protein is CASSDGRADHEQYF.

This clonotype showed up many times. DNA of the CDR3: TGTGCCAGCAGTTACGGCGGGGTTATGGAGACCCAGTACTTC. Amino acid sequence: CASSYGGVMETQYF. This chain connects TRBV6-5 to TRBJ2-5; a weak D match, TRBD2 (6 bases). The CDR3 loop spans 14 amino acids. Looked up from germline, CDR1 is MNHEY and CDR2 is SVGAGI. With 2 bases removed from V and 5 bases from J, the gap between germline ends came to 12 bases.

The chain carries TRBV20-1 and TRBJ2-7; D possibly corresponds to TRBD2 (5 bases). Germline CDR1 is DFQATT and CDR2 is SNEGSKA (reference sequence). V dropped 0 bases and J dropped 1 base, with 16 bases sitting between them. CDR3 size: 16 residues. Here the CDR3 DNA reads TGCAGTGCTAGAGACGGGCCTTGGGGAGTGTCCTACGAGCAGTACTTC. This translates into CSARDGPWGVSYEQYF.

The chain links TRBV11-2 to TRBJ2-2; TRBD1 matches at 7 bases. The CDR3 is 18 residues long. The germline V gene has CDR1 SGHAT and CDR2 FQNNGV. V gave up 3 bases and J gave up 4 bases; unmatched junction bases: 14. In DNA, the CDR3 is TGTGCCAGCAGCTTTACGATTTCGACAGGGCAGGTCACCGGGGAGCTGTTTTTT. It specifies CASSFTISTGQVTGELFF.

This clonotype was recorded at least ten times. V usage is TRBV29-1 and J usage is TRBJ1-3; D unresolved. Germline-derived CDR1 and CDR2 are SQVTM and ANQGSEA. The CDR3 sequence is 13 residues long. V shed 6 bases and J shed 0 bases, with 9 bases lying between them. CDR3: CSVARGSGNTIYF. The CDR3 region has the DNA TGCAGCGTCGCCCGGGGCTCTGGAAACACCATATATTTT.

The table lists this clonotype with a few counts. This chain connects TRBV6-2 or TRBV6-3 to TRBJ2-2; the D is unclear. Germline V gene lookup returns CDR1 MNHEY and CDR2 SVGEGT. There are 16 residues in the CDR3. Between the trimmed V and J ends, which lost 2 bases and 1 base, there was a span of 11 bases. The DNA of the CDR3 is TGTGCCAGCAGTTACCGGGCAGGCCTGAACACCGGGGAGCTGTTTTTT. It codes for CASSYRAGLNTGELFF.

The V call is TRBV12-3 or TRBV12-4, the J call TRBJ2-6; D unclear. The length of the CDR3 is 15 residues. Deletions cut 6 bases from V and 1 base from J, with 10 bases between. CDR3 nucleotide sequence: TGTGCCAGCAGCCCCATAGGTTCTGGGGCCAACGTCCTGACTTTC. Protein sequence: CASSPIGSGANVLTF.

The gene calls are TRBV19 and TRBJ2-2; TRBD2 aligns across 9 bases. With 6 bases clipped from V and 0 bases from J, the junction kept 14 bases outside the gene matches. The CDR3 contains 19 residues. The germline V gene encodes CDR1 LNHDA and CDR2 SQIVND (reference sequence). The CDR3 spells CASSRMGLAGIANTGELFF. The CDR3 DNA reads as TGTGCCAGTAGCCGTATGGGGCTAGCGGGGATCGCGAACACCGGGGAGCTGTTTTTT.

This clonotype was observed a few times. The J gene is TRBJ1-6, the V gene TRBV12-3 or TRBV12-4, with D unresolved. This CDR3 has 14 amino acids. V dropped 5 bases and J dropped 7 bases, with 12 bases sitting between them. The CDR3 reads CASSTTPRNSPLHF. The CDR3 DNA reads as TGTGCCAGCAGTACGACTCCCCGGAATTCACCCCTCCACTTT.

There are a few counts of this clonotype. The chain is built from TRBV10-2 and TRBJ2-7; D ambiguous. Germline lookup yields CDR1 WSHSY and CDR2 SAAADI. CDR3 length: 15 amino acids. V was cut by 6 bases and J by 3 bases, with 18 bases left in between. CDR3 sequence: CASRMNPGQYYEQYF. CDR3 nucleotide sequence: TGCGCCAGCAGGATGAATCCGGGTCAATACTACGAGCAGTACTTC.

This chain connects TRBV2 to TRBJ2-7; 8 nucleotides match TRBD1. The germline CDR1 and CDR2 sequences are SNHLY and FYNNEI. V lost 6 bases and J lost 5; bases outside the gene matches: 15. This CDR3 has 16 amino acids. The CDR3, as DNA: TGTGCCAGCAGCGCCCAGGTAGCAGGGGGCTTCGACGAGCAGTACTTC. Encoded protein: CASSAQVAGGFDEQYF.

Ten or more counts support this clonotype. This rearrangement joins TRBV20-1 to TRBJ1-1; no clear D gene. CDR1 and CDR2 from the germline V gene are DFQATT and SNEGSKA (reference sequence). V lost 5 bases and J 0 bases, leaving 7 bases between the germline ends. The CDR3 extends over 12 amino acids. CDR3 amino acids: CSAPDLNTEAFF. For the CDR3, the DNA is TGCAGTGCTCCGGACTTGAACACTGAAGCTTTCTTT.

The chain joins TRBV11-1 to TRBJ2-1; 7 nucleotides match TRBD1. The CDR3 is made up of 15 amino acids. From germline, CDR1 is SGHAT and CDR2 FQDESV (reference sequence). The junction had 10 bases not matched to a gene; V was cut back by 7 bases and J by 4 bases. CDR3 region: CASTLDRDRYNEQFF. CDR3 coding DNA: TGTGCCAGCACTCTAGATAGGGACAGATACAATGAGCAGTTCTTC.

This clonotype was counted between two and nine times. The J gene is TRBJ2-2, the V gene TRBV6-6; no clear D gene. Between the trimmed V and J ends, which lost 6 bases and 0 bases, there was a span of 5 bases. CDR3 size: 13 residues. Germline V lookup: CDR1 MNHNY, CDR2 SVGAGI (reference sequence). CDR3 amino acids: CASRGTNTGELFF. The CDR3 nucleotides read TGTGCCAGCAGAGGCACGAACACCGGGGAGCTGTTTTTT.

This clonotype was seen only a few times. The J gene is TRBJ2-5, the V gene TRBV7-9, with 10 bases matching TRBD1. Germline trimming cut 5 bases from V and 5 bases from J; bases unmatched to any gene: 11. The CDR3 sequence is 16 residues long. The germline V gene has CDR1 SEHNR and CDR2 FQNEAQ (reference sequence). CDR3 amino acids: CASSPGDRGSWETQYF. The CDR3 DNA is TGTGCCAGCAGCCCCGGGGACAGGGGTTCATGGGAGACCCAGTACTTC. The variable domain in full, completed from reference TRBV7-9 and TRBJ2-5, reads DTGVSQNPRHKITKRGQNVTFRCDPISEHNRLYWYRQTLGQGPEFLTYFQNEAQLEKSRLLSDRFSAERPKGSFSTLEIQRTEQGDSAMYLCASSPGDRGSWETQYFGPGTRLLVL.

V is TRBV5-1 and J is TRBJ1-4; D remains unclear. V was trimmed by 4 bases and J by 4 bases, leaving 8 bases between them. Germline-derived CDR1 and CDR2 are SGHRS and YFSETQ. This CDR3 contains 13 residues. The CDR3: CASSRNLNEKLFF. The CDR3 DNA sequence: TGCGCCAGCAGCCGAAACCTTAATGAAAAACTGTTTTTT.

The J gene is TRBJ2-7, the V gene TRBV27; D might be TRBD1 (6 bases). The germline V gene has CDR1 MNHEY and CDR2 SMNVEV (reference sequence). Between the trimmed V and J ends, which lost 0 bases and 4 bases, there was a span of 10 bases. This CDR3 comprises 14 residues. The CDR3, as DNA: TGTGCCAGCAGTTTATCCGGGACACAATACGAGCAGTACTTC. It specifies CASSLSGTQYEQYF.

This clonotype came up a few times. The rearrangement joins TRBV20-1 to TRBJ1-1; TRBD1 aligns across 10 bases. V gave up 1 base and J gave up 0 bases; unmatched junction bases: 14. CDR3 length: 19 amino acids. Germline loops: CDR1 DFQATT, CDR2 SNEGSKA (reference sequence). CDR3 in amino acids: CSARGGFGTGVTMNTEAFF. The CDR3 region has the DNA TGCAGTGCTAGAGGGGGATTCGGGACAGGGGTTACCATGAACACTGAAGCTTTCTTT.

The DNA for the CDR3 is TGCGCCAGCAGCCCCCTGGACAGTCTTAACTATGGCTACACCTTC. Its protein is CASSPLDSLNYGYTF. V gene TRBV5-1 combines with J gene TRBJ1-2; possibly TRBD1 for D (6 bases). This CDR3 contains 15 residues. Per the germline V gene, CDR1 is SGHRS and CDR2 is YFSETQ. Between the trimmed V and J ends, which lost 4 bases and 1 base, there was a span of 14 bases.

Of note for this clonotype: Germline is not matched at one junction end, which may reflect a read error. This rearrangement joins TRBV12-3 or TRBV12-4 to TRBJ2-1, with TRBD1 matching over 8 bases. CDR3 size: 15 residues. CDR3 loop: CASSPQGGSYNVQFF. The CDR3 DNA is TGTGCCAGCAGTCCACAGGGGGGTTCCTACAATGTGCAGTTCTTC.

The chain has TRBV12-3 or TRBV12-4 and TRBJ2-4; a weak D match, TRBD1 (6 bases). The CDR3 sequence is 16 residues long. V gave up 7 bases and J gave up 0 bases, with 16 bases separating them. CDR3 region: CASTSGGPVAKNIQYF. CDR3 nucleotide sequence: TGTGCCAGCACCTCTGGGGGCCCGGTAGCCAAAAACATTCAGTACTTC.

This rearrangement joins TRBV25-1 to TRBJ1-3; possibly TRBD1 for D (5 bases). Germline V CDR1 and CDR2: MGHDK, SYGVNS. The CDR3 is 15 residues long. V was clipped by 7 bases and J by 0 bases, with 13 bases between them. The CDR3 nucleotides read TGTGCCAGCACCCCCGGGGGGACCTCTGGAAACACCATATATTTT. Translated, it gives CASTPGGTSGNTIYF.

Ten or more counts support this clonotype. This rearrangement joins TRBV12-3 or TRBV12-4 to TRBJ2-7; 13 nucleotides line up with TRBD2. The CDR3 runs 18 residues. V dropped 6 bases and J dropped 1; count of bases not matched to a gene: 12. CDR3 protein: CASRPGLAGSFTSYEQYF. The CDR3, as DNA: TGTGCCAGCAGACCGGGACTAGCGGGGTCCTTCACATCCTACGAGCAGTACTTC.

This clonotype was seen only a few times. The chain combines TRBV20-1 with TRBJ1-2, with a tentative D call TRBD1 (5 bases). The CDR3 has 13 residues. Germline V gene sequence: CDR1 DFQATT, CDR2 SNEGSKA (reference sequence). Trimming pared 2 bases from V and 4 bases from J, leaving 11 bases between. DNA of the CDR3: TGCAGTGCTAGACGTGGGACCGGCTATGGCTACACCTTC. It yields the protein CSARRGTGYGYTF.

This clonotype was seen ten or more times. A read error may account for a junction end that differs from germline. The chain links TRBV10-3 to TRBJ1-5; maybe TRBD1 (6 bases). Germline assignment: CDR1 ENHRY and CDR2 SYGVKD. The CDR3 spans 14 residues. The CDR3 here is CAIREGVGNQPQHF. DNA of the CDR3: TGTGCCATCCGTGAGGGGGTTGGCAATCAGCCCCAGCATTTT.